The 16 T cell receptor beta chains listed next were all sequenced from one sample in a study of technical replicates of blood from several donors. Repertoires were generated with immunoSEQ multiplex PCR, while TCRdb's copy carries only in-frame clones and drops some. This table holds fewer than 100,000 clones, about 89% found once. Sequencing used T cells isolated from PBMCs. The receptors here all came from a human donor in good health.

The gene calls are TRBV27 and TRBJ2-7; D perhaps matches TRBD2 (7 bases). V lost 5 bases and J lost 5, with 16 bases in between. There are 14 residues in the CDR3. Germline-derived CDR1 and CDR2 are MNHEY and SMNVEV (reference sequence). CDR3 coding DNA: TGTGCCAGCAGTCTAAGGGAGGGGGGCGACGAGCAGTACTTC. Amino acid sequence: CASSLREGGDEQYF.

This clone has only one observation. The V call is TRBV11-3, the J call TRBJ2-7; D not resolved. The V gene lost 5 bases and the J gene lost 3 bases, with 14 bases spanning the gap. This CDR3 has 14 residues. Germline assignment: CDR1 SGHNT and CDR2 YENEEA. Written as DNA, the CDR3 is TGTGCCAGCAGCCCGGTTCGGGTGAGCTACGAGCAGTACTTC. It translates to CASSPVRVSYEQYF.

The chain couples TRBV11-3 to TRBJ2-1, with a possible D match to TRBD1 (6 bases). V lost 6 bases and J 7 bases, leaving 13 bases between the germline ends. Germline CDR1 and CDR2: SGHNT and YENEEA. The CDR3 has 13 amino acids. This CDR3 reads CASSRYRENEQFF. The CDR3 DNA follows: TGTGCCAGCAGTCGTTACAGGGAAAATGAGCAGTTCTTC.

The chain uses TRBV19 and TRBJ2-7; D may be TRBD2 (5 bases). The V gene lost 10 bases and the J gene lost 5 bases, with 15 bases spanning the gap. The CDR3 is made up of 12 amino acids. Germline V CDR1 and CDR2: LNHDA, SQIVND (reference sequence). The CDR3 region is CATSTSLDEQYF. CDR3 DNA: TGTGCCACGTCTACTAGTCTAGACGAGCAGTACTTC.

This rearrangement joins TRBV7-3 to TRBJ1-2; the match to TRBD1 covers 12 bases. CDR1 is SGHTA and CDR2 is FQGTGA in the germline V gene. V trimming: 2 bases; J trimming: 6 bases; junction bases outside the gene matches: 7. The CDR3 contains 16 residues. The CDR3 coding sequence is TGTGCCAGCAGCTTAGCCGGGACAGGGGGCTCGGATGGCTACACCTTC. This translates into CASSLAGTGGSDGYTF.

The CDR3 region is CASSLDPSGRVITDTQYF. The CDR3, as DNA: TGTGCCAGCAGCTTAGATCCTAGCGGGAGGGTGATCACAGATACGCAGTATTTT. The chain couples TRBV7-3 to TRBJ2-3; 12 nucleotides align to TRBD2. Germline V lookup: CDR1 SGHTA, CDR2 FQGTGA. Trimming at V came to 2 bases and at J to 2 bases, leaving 8 bases not matched to a gene. The CDR3 loop spans 18 amino acids.

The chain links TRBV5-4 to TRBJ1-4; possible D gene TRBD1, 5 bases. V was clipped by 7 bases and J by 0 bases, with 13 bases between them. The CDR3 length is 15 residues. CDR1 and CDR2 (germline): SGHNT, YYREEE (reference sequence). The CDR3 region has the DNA TGTGCCAGCTCGCCCGCGGGGCCAACTAATGAAAAACTGTTTTTT. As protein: CASSPAGPTNEKLFF.

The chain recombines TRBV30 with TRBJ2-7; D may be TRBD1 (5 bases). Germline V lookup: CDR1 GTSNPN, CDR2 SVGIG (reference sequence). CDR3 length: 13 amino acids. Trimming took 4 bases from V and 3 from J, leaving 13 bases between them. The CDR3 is CAWKKGVDYEQYF. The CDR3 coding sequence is TGTGCCTGGAAGAAAGGGGTGGACTACGAGCAGTACTTC.

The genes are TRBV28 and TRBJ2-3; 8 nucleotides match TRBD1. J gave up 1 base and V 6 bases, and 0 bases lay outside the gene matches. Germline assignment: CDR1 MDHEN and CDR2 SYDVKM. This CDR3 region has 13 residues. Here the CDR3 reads CASRDRGTDTQYF. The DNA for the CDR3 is TGTGCCAGCAGGGACAGGGGCACAGATACGCAGTATTTT.

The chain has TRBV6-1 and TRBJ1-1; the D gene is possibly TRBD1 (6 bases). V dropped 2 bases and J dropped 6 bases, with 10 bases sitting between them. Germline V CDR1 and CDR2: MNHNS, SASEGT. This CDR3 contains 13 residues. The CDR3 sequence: CASSERTAPEAFF. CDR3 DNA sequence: TGTGCCAGCAGTGAACGGACAGCCCCTGAAGCTTTCTTT.

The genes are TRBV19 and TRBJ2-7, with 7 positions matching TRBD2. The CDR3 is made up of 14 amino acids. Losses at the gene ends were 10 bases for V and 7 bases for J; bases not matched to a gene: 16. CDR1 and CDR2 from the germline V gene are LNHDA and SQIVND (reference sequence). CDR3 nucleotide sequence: TGTGCCACCGACGCCGGGACTACCCCCTGGGAGCAGTACTTC. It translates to CATDAGTTPWEQYF.

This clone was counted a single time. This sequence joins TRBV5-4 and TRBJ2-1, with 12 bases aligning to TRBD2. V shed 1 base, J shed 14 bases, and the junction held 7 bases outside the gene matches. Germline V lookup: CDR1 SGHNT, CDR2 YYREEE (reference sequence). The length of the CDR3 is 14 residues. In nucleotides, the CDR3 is TGTGCCAGCAGCTTGCTTCTAGCGGGAGGGCTGGAGTTCTTC. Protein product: CASSLLLAGGLEFF.

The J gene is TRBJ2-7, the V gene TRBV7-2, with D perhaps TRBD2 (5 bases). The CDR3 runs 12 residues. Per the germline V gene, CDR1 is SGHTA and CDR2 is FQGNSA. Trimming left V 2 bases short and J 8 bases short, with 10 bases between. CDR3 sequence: CASSLIASQQYF. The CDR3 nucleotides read TGTGCCAGCAGCTTAATCGCTAGCCAGCAGTACTTC.

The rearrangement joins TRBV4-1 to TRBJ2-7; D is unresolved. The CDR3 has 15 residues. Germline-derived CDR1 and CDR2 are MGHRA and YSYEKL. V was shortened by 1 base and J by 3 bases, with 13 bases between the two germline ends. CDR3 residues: CASSQVYAELYEQYF. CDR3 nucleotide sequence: TGCGCCAGCAGCCAAGTGTACGCCGAGCTCTACGAGCAGTACTTC.

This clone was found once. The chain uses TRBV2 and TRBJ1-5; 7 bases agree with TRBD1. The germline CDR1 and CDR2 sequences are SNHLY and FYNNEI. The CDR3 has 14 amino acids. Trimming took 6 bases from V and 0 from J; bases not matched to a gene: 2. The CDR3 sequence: CASRRGLSNQPQHF. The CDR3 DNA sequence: TGTGCCAGCAGAAGGGGGCTTAGCAATCAGCCCCAGCATTTT.

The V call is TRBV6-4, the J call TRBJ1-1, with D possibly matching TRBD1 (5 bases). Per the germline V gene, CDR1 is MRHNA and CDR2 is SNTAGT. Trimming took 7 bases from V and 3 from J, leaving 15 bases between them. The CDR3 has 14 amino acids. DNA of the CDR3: TGTGCCAGCACTATGGACATTTGGGACACTGAAGCTTTCTTT. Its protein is CASTMDIWDTEAFF.